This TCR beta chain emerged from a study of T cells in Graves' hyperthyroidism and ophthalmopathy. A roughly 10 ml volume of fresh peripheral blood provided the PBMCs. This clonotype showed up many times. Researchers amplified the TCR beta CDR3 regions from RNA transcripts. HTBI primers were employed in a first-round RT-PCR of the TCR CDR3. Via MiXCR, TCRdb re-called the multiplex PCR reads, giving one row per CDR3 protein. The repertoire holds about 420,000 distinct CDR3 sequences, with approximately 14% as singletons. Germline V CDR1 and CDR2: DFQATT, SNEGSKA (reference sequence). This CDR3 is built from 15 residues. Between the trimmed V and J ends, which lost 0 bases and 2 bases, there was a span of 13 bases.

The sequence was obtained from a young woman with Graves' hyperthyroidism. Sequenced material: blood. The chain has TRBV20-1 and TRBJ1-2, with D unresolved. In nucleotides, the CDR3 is TGCAGTGCTAGAGATTCAGGAGGGCCAAACTATGGCTACACCTTC. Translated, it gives CSARDSGGPNYGYTF.